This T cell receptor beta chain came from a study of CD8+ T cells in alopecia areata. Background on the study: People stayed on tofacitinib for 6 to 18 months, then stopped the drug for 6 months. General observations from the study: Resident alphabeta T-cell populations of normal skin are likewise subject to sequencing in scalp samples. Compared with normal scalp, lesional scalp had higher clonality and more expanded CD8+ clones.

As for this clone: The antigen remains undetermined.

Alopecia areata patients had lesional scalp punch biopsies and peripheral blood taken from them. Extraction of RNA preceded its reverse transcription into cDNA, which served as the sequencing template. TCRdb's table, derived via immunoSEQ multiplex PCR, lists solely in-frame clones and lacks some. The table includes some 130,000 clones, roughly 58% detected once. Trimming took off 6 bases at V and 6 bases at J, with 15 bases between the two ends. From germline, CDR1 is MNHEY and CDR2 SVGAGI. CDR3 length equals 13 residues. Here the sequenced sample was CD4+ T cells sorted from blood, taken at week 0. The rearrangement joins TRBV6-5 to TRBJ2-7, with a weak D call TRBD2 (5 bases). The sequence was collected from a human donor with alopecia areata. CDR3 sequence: CASRMPAGGEQYF. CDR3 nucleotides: TGTGCCAGCAGGATGCCTGCCGGAGGCGAGCAGTACTTC.